The 32 T cell receptor beta chains given below trace back to one sample, sequenced in a study of T cell responses to AZD1222 COVID-19 vaccine. Here immunoSEQ multiplex PCR was the method, and the copy in TCRdb shows in-frame clones only, minus some. There are about 75,000 clones in the sample; 80% to 90% occur only once, and 18% lies in the top ten. The source was peripheral blood, collected 28 days after the second AZD1222 dose. These receptors were collected from an adult who received the AZD1222 COVID-19 vaccine.

The chain has TRBV6-1 and TRBJ1-2; 7 nucleotides align to TRBD1. Germline CDR1 MNHNS, CDR2 SASEGT. The junction had 6 bases not matched to a gene; V was cut back by 3 bases and J by 8 bases. The CDR3 has 13 amino acids. The CDR3 region is CASSDTGVRGYTF. CDR3 in DNA: TGTGCCAGCAGTGACACAGGGGTACGGGGCTACACCTTC.

This sequence joins TRBV30 and TRBJ2-7, with TRBD2 identical over 7 bases. V gave up 5 bases and J gave up 7 bases; unmatched junction bases: 14. This CDR3 is built from 14 residues. Germline loops: CDR1 GTSNPN, CDR2 SVGIG (reference sequence). The CDR3 nucleotides are TGTGCCTGGGGGGGGGAGATGGATTCGGGAGAGCAGTACTTC. Its translation: CAWGGEMDSGEQYF. The whole variable domain, filled in from reference TRBV30 and TRBJ2-7, reads SQTIHQWPATLVQPVGSPLSLECTVEGTSNPNLYWYRQAAGRGLQLLFYSVGIGQISSEVPQNLSASRPQDRQFILSSKKLLLSDSGFYLCAWGGEMDSGEQYFGPGTRLTVT.

The genes are TRBV6-1 and TRBJ1-6; 7 nucleotides agree with TRBD1. The CDR3 runs to 19 residues. Germline V gene data show CDR1 as MNHNS and CDR2 as SASEGT. The junction had 8 bases not matched to a gene; V was cut back by 0 bases and J by 0 bases. CDR3 nucleotides: TGTGCCAGCAGTGAAGCGCTGGGAGGGACAGTCTCCTATAATTCACCCCTCCACTTT. Its protein product is CASSEALGGTVSYNSPLHF.

This chain joins TRBV7-2 and TRBJ2-1; D is unresolved. V gave up 4 bases and J gave up 4 bases, with 8 bases separating them. CDR1 and CDR2 (germline): SGHTA, FQGNSA. The CDR3 totals 13 residues. In nucleotides, the CDR3 is TGTGCCAGCAGCTACGGACGGTACAATGAGCAGTTCTTC. Protein: CASSYGRYNEQFF.

This clone has only one observation. V is TRBV19 and J is TRBJ2-3, with D unclear. CDR1 and CDR2 (germline): LNHDA, SQIVND (reference sequence). The length of the CDR3 is 11 residues. V gave up 6 bases and J gave up 4 bases, with 5 bases separating them. This chain's CDR3 is CASRRADTQYF. Here the CDR3 DNA reads TGTGCCAGTAGAAGGGCAGATACGCAGTATTTT. Supplemented by reference TRBV19 and TRBJ2-3, the full variable domain reads DGGITQSPKYLFRKEGQNVTLSCEQNLNHDAMYWYRQDPGQGLRLIYYSQIVNDFQKGDIAEGYSVSREKKESFPLTVTSAQKNPTAFYLCASRRADTQYFGPGTRLTVL.

This chain links TRBV28 with TRBJ2-3, with 11 bases fitting TRBD2. With V trimmed by 6 bases and J by 6 bases, 11 bases remained unmatched. CDR1 is MDHEN, CDR2 SYDVKM, per germline. This CDR3 has 16 amino acids. The CDR3 nucleotides read TGTGCCAGCAGCCTACTTAGCGGGGGGGCAGGGGATACGCAGTATTTT. This translates into CASSLLSGGAGDTQYF.

The V and J genes are TRBV27 and TRBJ2-2; D tentatively fits TRBD1 or TRBD2 (6 bases each). The germline V and J ends were trimmed by 10 bases and 4 bases, with 16 bases remaining between them. This CDR3 spans 14 amino acids. CDR1 is MNHEY, CDR2 SMNVEV, per germline (reference sequence). CDR3 protein: CATGQRASTGELFF. The DNA of the CDR3 is TGTGCCACCGGACAGCGGGCGAGCACCGGGGAGCTGTTTTTT.

The chain is built from TRBV7-9 and TRBJ2-7; TRBD1 matches at 10 bases. The CDR3 extends over 15 amino acids. V lost 4 bases to trimming and J lost 3 bases; unmatched junction nucleotides: 6. Per the germline V gene, CDR1 is SEHNR and CDR2 is FQNEAQ (reference sequence). For the CDR3, the DNA is TGTGCCAGCAGCTCCCAGGACAGGGGGATCTACGAGCAGTACTTC. The encoded protein is CASSSQDRGIYEQYF.

This chain joins TRBV5-1 and TRBJ2-7; 8 bases match TRBD1. This CDR3 region has 15 residues. Germline loops: CDR1 SGHRS, CDR2 YFSETQ. Trimming at V came to 3 bases and at J to 3 bases, leaving 8 bases not matched to a gene. The CDR3 sequence: CASSSGGRSLYEQYF. CDR3 sequence (DNA): TGCGCCAGCAGCTCAGGGGGCAGGTCCCTCTACGAGCAGTACTTC.

The chain recombines TRBV7-8 with TRBJ1-1, with D unresolved. The CDR3 has 13 residues. Germline assignment: CDR1 SGHVS and CDR2 FQNEAQ. Trimming shortened V by 5 bases and J by 1 base, and 8 bases separated the two germline ends. Here the CDR3 reads CASSVPGNTEAFF. As DNA, the CDR3 is TGTGCCAGCAGCGTTCCCGGGAACACTGAAGCTTTCTTT.

The CDR3 loop reads CASSLGERGTQYF. The CDR3 DNA sequence: TGTGCCAGCAGCTTAGGGGAGAGGGGGACCCAGTACTTC. The J gene is TRBJ2-5, the V gene TRBV7-8, with D possibly being TRBD1 or TRBD2 (5 bases each). The CDR3 runs 13 residues. V was clipped by 1 base and J by 7 bases, with 10 bases between them. Germline CDR1 is SGHVS and CDR2 is FQNEAQ.

This clone was seen a few times. This sequence joins TRBV30 and TRBJ2-1, with D hard to call. CDR3 length: 11 amino acids. Germline V gene lookup returns CDR1 GTSNPN and CDR2 SVGIG (reference sequence). V lost 0 bases to trimming and J lost 10 bases, with 7 bases between them. The CDR3 spells CAWSVGPEQFF. DNA for the CDR3: TGTGCCTGGAGTGTAGGCCCAGAGCAGTTCTTC. The full variable domain, in which reference TRBV30 and TRBJ2-1 provide the parts outside the CDR3, is SQTIHQWPATLVQPVGSPLSLECTVEGTSNPNLYWYRQAAGRGLQLLFYSVGIGQISSEVPQNLSASRPQDRQFILSSKKLLLSDSGFYLCAWSVGPEQFFGPGTRLTVL.

The J gene is TRBJ1-2, the V gene TRBV7-2; possible D gene TRBD1, 6 bases. Germline V gene data show CDR1 as SGHTA and CDR2 as FQGNSA. V lost 1 base and J 2 bases, leaving 14 bases between the germline ends. The CDR3 runs 16 residues. CDR3 nucleotides: TGTGCCAGCAGCTTAGGGGCAGGGGATGAAAACTATGGCTACACCTTC. Protein product: CASSLGAGDENYGYTF.

The chain links TRBV29-1 to TRBJ1-4, with D unclear. The CDR3 consists of 13 residues. Germline values: CDR1 SQVTM, CDR2 ANQGSEA. Deletions cut 5 bases from V and 4 bases from J, with 11 bases between. In DNA form, the CDR3 reads TGCAGCGTTAGGACGGAGCTTAATGAAAAACTGTTTTTT. This codes for CSVRTELNEKLFF.

This chain connects TRBV3-1 (or the pseudogene TRBV3-2) to TRBJ1-1; tentatively, D is TRBD1 (5 bases). V was cut by 1 base and J by 4 bases, with 10 bases left in between. The germline CDR1 and CDR2 sequences are LGHDT and YNNKEL (reference sequence). CDR3 length equals 14 residues. The CDR3 nucleotides are TGTGCCAGCAGCCAAGGGGTAGGGGCCACTGAAGCTTTCTTT. Its translation is CASSQGVGATEAFF.

The chain uses TRBV6-5 and TRBJ1-3, with no clear D. V lost 6 bases, J lost 0 bases, and 12 bases lay in between. The CDR3 covers 15 residues. Germline lookup yields CDR1 MNHEY and CDR2 SVGAGI. DNA for the CDR3: TGTGCCAGCAGCCGATCCCGGGACTCTGGAAACACCATATATTTT. It translates to CASSRSRDSGNTIYF.

The V and J genes are TRBV4-1 and TRBJ1-2; D remains unclear. Germline CDR1 and CDR2: MGHRA and YSYEKL. V was trimmed by 3 bases and J by 4 bases, leaving 15 bases between them. The CDR3 runs 15 residues. DNA of the CDR3: TGCGCCAGCAGCCATCCCGCGGCCAGGACCTATGGCTACACCTTC. It specifies CASSHPAARTYGYTF.

The gene calls are TRBV2 and TRBJ2-5; D gene ambiguous. The CDR3 covers 13 residues. Germline CDR1 is SNHLY and CDR2 is FYNNEI. Trimming removed 8 bases at V and 5 bases at J, with 15 bases between. The CDR3 sequence: CASLLEGIETQYF. CDR3 DNA: TGTGCCAGCCTTCTAGAAGGTATCGAGACCCAGTACTTC.

The chain links TRBV7-6 to TRBJ2-1, with 7 bases lining up with TRBD1. The CDR3 has 16 residues. Trimming took 2 bases from V and 3 from J; bases not matched to a gene: 7. CDR1 SGHVS and CDR2 FNYEAQ come from the germline V gene. CDR3 sequence (DNA): TGTGCCAGCAGCTTATCGGGACAGATTATCTACAATGAGCAGTTCTTC. This gives the protein CASSLSGQIIYNEQFF.

The chain employs TRBV7-2 and TRBJ2-1; 12 nucleotides match TRBD2. Trimming cost V 0 bases and J 9 bases; bases outside gene matches: 12. Germline V gives CDR1 SGHTA, CDR2 FQGNSA. The CDR3 spans 18 residues. DNA of the CDR3: TGTGCCAGCAGCTTAGCCTCTAGCGGGGGGGCCAGGTTGCTTGAGCAGTTCTTC. Translation: CASSLASSGGARLLEQFF.

This rearrangement joins TRBV12-3 or TRBV12-4 to TRBJ1-1, with D unresolved. Trimming took off 6 bases at V and 5 bases at J, with 10 bases between the two ends. The CDR3 is 12 amino acids. The CDR3 sequence: CASSPGRTEAFF. In DNA, the CDR3 is TGTGCCAGCAGCCCCGGACGAACTGAAGCTTTCTTT.

The chain carries TRBV6-5 and TRBJ2-7; the match to TRBD2 covers 8 bases. From germline, CDR1 is MNHEY and CDR2 SVGAGI. The V and J ends lost 6 bases and 3 bases, in that order; junction bases with no gene match: 7. The length of the CDR3 is 14 residues. The CDR3 nucleotides are TGTGCCAGCAGGTCCCCCGGGACTAGCTACGAGCAGTACTTC. It codes for CASRSPGTSYEQYF.

V usage is TRBV28 and J usage is TRBJ1-2; TRBD1 might be the D (6 bases). Germline V gene data show CDR1 as MDHEN and CDR2 as SYDVKM. The CDR3 contains 14 residues. The V end lost 3 bases, the J end lost 7 bases, and 15 bases lay between the germline ends. This chain's CDR3 is CASSFGAGEGGYTF. In DNA, the CDR3 is TGTGCCAGCAGTTTTGGGGCAGGGGAAGGTGGCTACACCTTC.

J is TRBJ1-2 and V is TRBV18, with a weak D call TRBD1 (5 bases). V gave up 2 bases and J gave up 8 bases, with 6 bases separating them. Per the germline V gene, CDR1 is KGHSH and CDR2 is LQKENI. The CDR3 totals 11 residues. The CDR3 sequence: CASSPGDGYTF. In DNA form, the CDR3 reads TGTGCCAGCTCACCAGGGGACGGCTACACCTTC.

The chain employs TRBV30 and TRBJ2-2, with unresolved D. V dropped 3 bases and J dropped 6 bases, with 11 bases sitting between them. Germline CDR1 and CDR2: GTSNPN and SVGIG (reference sequence). The CDR3 runs to 13 residues. In nucleotides, the CDR3 is TGTGCCTGGAGGGTATGGGCGGCCGGGGAGCTGTTTTTT. It codes for CAWRVWAAGELFF.

The J gene is TRBJ1-1, the V gene TRBV5-4; D gene unclear. Trimming shortened V by 3 bases and J by 8 bases, and 14 bases separated the two germline ends. The germline CDR1 and CDR2 sequences are SGHNT and YYREEE (reference sequence). This CDR3 has 13 amino acids. The CDR3 reads CASSSSKVREAFF. The CDR3 DNA sequence: TGTGCCAGCAGCTCCTCGAAGGTACGCGAAGCTTTCTTT. The full variable domain, in which reference TRBV5-4 and TRBJ1-1 provide the parts outside the CDR3, is ETGVTQSPTHLIKTRGQQVTLRCSSQSGHNTVSWYQQALGQGPQFIFQYYREEENGRGNFPPRFSGLQFPNYSSELNVNALELDDSALYLCASSSSKVREAFFGQGTRLTVV.

V usage is TRBV7-3 and J usage is TRBJ2-2; D might be TRBD2 (6 bases). Germline loops: CDR1 SGHTA, CDR2 FQGTGA. CDR3 length: 15 residues. The V and J ends lost 8 bases and 1 base respectively, with 14 bases between them. In DNA form, the CDR3 reads TGTGCCAGCCGCCATGGAGGGCTGAACACCGGGGAGCTGTTTTTT. It yields the protein CASRHGGLNTGELFF.

The rearrangement joins TRBV11-1 to TRBJ1-2; D unresolved. The CDR3 is made up of 10 amino acids. Germline CDR1 and CDR2: SGHAT and FQDESV (reference sequence). Trimming cost V 8 bases and J 8 bases, with 9 bases left between them. The CDR3 DNA sequence: TGTGCCAGCGGAGAGTTCGGCTACACCTTC. Protein: CASGEFGYTF.

The gene calls are TRBV9 and TRBJ2-2; no clear D gene. Per germline, CDR1 SGDLS and CDR2 YYNGEE. This CDR3 spans 15 amino acids. The germline V and J ends were trimmed by 0 bases and 5 bases, with 11 bases remaining between them. CDR3 sequence (DNA): TGTGCCAGCAGCGTAGACCGGTCGAGGACCGGGGAGCTGTTTTTT. Protein product: CASSVDRSRTGELFF.

The chain has TRBV25-1 and TRBJ2-5, with 12 bases lining up with TRBD2. The CDR3 spans 17 residues. V shed 1 base and J 4 bases; nucleotides not matched to a gene: 7. The germline gives CDR1 MGHDK, CDR2 SYGVNS. The CDR3 spells CASSESLAGGWGETQYF. The DNA of the CDR3 is TGTGCCAGCAGTGAATCACTAGCGGGGGGTTGGGGAGAGACCCAGTACTTC.

The CDR3, as DNA: TGTGCTAGTGGTCCCCGGGGCGGGTCCTACGAGCAGTACTTC. Translating gives CASGPRGGSYEQYF. The chain carries TRBV12-5 and TRBJ2-7; the D gene could be TRBD1 or TRBD2 (5 bases each). V was clipped by 5 bases and J by 1 base, with 12 bases between them. This CDR3 spans 14 amino acids. The V gene's germline CDR1 is LGHNT and CDR2 FRNRAP.

This clone was seen once. The genes are TRBV27 and TRBJ2-7; tentatively, D is TRBD1 or TRBD2 (7 bases each). Germline-derived CDR1 and CDR2 are MNHEY and SMNVEV (reference sequence). Trimming removed 1 base at V and 7 bases at J, with 14 bases between. The CDR3 sequence is 14 residues long. The CDR3 reads CASSLFSGGEEQYF. DNA for the CDR3: TGTGCCAGCAGTTTATTTTCAGGGGGGGAGGAGCAGTACTTC.